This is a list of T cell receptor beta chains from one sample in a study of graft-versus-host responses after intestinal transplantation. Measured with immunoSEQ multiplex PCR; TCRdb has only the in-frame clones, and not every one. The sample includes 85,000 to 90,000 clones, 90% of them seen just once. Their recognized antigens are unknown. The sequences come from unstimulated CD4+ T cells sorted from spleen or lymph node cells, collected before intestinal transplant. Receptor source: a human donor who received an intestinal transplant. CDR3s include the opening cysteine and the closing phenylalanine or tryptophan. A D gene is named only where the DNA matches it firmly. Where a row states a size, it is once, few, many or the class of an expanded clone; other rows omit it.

CDR3aa: CASSSGDEQFF
CDR3nt: TGTGCCAGCAGCTCGGGTGATGAGCAGTTCTTC
abundance: -
v_gene: TRBV7-6
d_gene: -
j_gene: TRBJ2-1

CDR3aa: CASRPSRDRSSYNSPLHF
CDR3nt: TGTGCCAGCAGACCCTCCCGGGACAGGAGCTCCTATAATTCACCCCTCCACTTT
abundance: -
v_gene: TRBV27
d_gene: TRBD1
j_gene: TRBJ1-6

CDR3aa: CASRADRANPYNEQFF
CDR3nt: TGTGCCAGCAGAGCGGACAGGGCGAATCCCTACAATGAGCAGTTCTTC
abundance: -
v_gene: TRBV2
d_gene: TRBD1
j_gene: TRBJ2-1

CDR3aa: CASSITQSTDTQYF
CDR3nt: TGTGCCAGTAGTATCACCCAGAGCACAGATACGCAGTATTTT
abundance: -
v_gene: TRBV19
d_gene: -
j_gene: TRBJ2-3

CDR3aa: CASSPPAGAELFF
CDR3nt: TGTGCCAGCTCACCCCCGGCAGGGGCGGAGCTGTTTTTT
abundance: -
v_gene: TRBV18
d_gene: -
j_gene: TRBJ2-2

CDR3aa: CASSAQTSGGYEQYF
CDR3nt: TGTGCCAGCAGCGCCCAGACTAGCGGGGGGTACGAGCAGTACTTC
abundance: once
v_gene: TRBV5-6
d_gene: TRBD2
j_gene: TRBJ2-7

CDR3aa: CASSLGGPDTQYF
CDR3nt: TGTGCCAGCAGCTTGGGGGGCCCAGATACGCAGTATTTT
abundance: -
v_gene: TRBV5-6
d_gene: -
j_gene: TRBJ2-3

CDR3aa: CASSRGVEAFF
CDR3nt: TGCGCCAGCTCCCGGGGGGTCGAAGCTTTCTTT
abundance: once
v_gene: TRBV10-1
d_gene: -
j_gene: TRBJ1-1

CDR3aa: CASSLGGGLSASYEQYF
CDR3nt: TGCGCCAGCAGCTTGGGGGGGGGACTATCCGCCTCCTACGAGCAGTACTTC
abundance: -
v_gene: TRBV5-1
d_gene: TRBD2
j_gene: TRBJ2-7

CDR3aa: CASRDRISGNSVYF
CDR3nt: TGTGCCAGCAGGGACAGGATCTCTGGAAACAGCGTATATTTT
abundance: -
v_gene: TRBV2
d_gene: TRBD1
j_gene: TRBJ1-3

CDR3aa: CASSQGRQPQHF
CDR3nt: TGTGCCAGCAGCCAGGGGCGTCAGCCCCAGCATTTT
abundance: -
v_gene: TRBV6-5
d_gene: -
j_gene: TRBJ1-5

CDR3aa: CASSLLNRAEDTQYF
CDR3nt: TGTGCCAGCAGTTTACTGAACAGGGCGGAAGATACGCAGTATTTT
abundance: -
v_gene: TRBV27
d_gene: -
j_gene: TRBJ2-3

CDR3aa: CASSPGQGGGYTF
CDR3nt: TGTGCCAGCAGCCCCGGACAGGGTGGTGGCTACACCTTC
abundance: once
v_gene: TRBV7-9
d_gene: TRBD1
j_gene: TRBJ1-2

CDR3aa: CASSRGQTIPNEKLFF
CDR3nt: TGTGCCAGTAGTAGGGGACAGACAATCCCTAATGAAAAACTGTTTTTT
abundance: -
v_gene: TRBV19
d_gene: TRBD1
j_gene: TRBJ1-4

CDR3aa: CASSSLTGVLEAFF
CDR3nt: TGCGCCAGCAGCTCGCTCACAGGGGTCCTTGAAGCTTTCTTT
abundance: -
v_gene: TRBV5-1
d_gene: TRBD1
j_gene: TRBJ1-1

CDR3aa: CASSESTLAGGFPSNQPQHF
CDR3nt: TGCGCCAGCAGTGAGTCGACTCTGGCAGGGGGCTTCCCTAGCAATCAGCCCCAGCATTTT
abundance: -
v_gene: TRBV10-2
d_gene: TRBD1
j_gene: TRBJ1-5

CDR3aa: CASAGRSGNTIYF
CDR3nt: TGTGCCAGCGCGGGCCGCTCTGGAAACACCATATATTTT
abundance: -
v_gene: TRBV2
d_gene: -
j_gene: TRBJ1-3

CDR3aa: CPYSGAGTSQETQYF
CDR3nt: TGTCCTTACAGTGGCGCCGGGACATCACAAGAGACCCAGTACTTC
abundance: -
v_gene: TRBV6-4
d_gene: -
j_gene: TRBJ2-5

CDR3aa: CASSLAPGTPSTDTQYF
CDR3nt: TGTGCCAGCAGCTTGGCCCCCGGGACACCAAGCACAGATACGCAGTATTTT
abundance: -
v_gene: TRBV5-8
d_gene: -
j_gene: TRBJ2-3

CDR3aa: CASSLRGGETQYF
CDR3nt: TGTGCCAGCAGCCTTAGGGGGGGTGAGACCCAGTACTTC
abundance: -
v_gene: TRBV7-6
d_gene: -
j_gene: TRBJ2-5

CDR3aa: CASSIDGGGYSNQPQHF
CDR3nt: TGTGCCAGTAGTATAGATGGAGGGGGCTATAGCAATCAGCCCCAGCATTTT
abundance: -
v_gene: TRBV19
d_gene: TRBD1
j_gene: TRBJ1-5

CDR3aa: CASSLGGSGANVLTF
CDR3nt: TGCGCCAGCAGCTTGGGCGGCTCTGGGGCCAACGTCCTGACTTTC
abundance: few
v_gene: TRBV5-1
d_gene: -
j_gene: TRBJ2-6

CDR3aa: CASSPHFFLRAYNEQFF
CDR3nt: TGTGCCAGCAGTCCTCATTTTTTTCTAAGAGCCTACAATGAGCAGTTCTTC
abundance: -
v_gene: TRBV27
d_gene: -
j_gene: TRBJ2-1

CDR3aa: CASSLFDSFESGNTIYF
CDR3nt: TGTGCCAGCAGCTTATTCGACAGCTTTGAGTCTGGAAACACCATATATTTT
abundance: -
v_gene: TRBV7-6
d_gene: -
j_gene: TRBJ1-3

CDR3aa: CASSPAQGEAFF
CDR3nt: TGTGCCAGCTCACCGGCACAGGGTGAAGCTTTCTTT
abundance: once
v_gene: TRBV18
d_gene: -
j_gene: TRBJ1-1

CDR3aa: CASSAGQDPISSYNEQFF
CDR3nt: TGTGCCAGCAGCGCGGGACAGGACCCAATTAGCTCCTACAATGAGCAGTTCTTC
abundance: -
v_gene: TRBV11-3
d_gene: TRBD1
j_gene: TRBJ2-1

CDR3aa: CASSTVDRVTYEQYF
CDR3nt: TGTGCCAGTAGTACTGTGGACAGGGTAACCTACGAGCAGTACTTC
abundance: -
v_gene: TRBV19
d_gene: TRBD1
j_gene: TRBJ2-7

CDR3aa: CASSLRQDSYEQYF
CDR3nt: TGTGCCAGCAGCTTAAGGCAGGATTCCTACGAGCAGTACTTC
abundance: -
v_gene: TRBV7-3
d_gene: -
j_gene: TRBJ2-7

CDR3aa: CAISDRVGNTIYF
CDR3nt: TGTGCCATCAGTGACAGGGTCGGAAACACCATATATTTT
abundance: -
v_gene: TRBV10-3
d_gene: -
j_gene: TRBJ1-3

CDR3aa: CASSHPTGPEQYF
CDR3nt: TGTGCCAGCAGTCACCCCACAGGGCCCGAGCAGTACTTC
abundance: -
v_gene: TRBV27
d_gene: -
j_gene: TRBJ2-7

CDR3aa: CASSEAGLKQYNEQFF
CDR3nt: TGTGCCAGCAGTGAAGCGGGCCTTAAACAGTACAATGAGCAGTTCTTC
abundance: -
v_gene: TRBV6-1
d_gene: -
j_gene: TRBJ2-1

CDR3aa: CASKTLLSSYEQYF
CDR3nt: TGTGCCAGCAAGACACTCCTGAGCTCCTACGAGCAGTACTTC
abundance: -
v_gene: TRBV6-5
d_gene: -
j_gene: TRBJ2-7

CDR3aa: CASSLGALYSYEQYF
CDR3nt: TGTGCCAGCAGCTTGGGGGCCCTTTACTCCTACGAGCAGTACTTC
abundance: -
v_gene: TRBV5-6
d_gene: -
j_gene: TRBJ2-7

CDR3aa: CASSIDRGDEQYF
CDR3nt: TGTGCCAGTAGTATAGATCGCGGGGACGAGCAGTACTTC
abundance: -
v_gene: TRBV19
d_gene: -
j_gene: TRBJ2-7

CDR3aa: CASSVGMGQGSSEQYF
CDR3nt: TGTGCCAGCAGCGTAGGAATGGGACAGGGGTCTTCCGAGCAGTACTTC
abundance: once
v_gene: TRBV9
d_gene: TRBD1
j_gene: TRBJ2-7

CDR3aa: CASSPTGVLGEKLFF
CDR3nt: TGTGCCAGCAGCCCGACAGGGGTCCTTGGTGAAAAACTGTTTTTT
abundance: -
v_gene: TRBV7-2
d_gene: TRBD1
j_gene: TRBJ1-4

CDR3aa: CASSTNRANYGYTF
CDR3nt: TGTGCCAGCTCCACTAACAGGGCTAACTATGGCTACACCTTC
abundance: -
v_gene: TRBV6-5
d_gene: -
j_gene: TRBJ1-2

CDR3aa: CASPGKNTGELFF
CDR3nt: TGTGCCAGCCCCGGGAAGAACACCGGGGAGCTGTTTTTT
abundance: few
v_gene: TRBV6-1
d_gene: -
j_gene: TRBJ2-2

CDR3aa: CASREGGDTQYF
CDR3nt: TGCGCCAGCAGGGAGGGCGGCGATACGCAGTATTTT
abundance: -
v_gene: TRBV5-1
d_gene: -
j_gene: TRBJ2-3

CDR3aa: CASGLGVGRGNYGYTF
CDR3nt: TGTGCTAGTGGTTTGGGAGTAGGGAGGGGGAACTATGGCTACACCTTC
abundance: once
v_gene: TRBV12-5
d_gene: -
j_gene: TRBJ1-2

CDR3aa: CASSLAGTYEQYF
CDR3nt: TGCGCCAGCAGCTTGGCGGGAACCTACGAGCAGTACTTC
abundance: -
v_gene: TRBV5-1
d_gene: -
j_gene: TRBJ2-7

CDR3aa: CASSFQGGTDTQYF
CDR3nt: TGCGCCAGCAGCTTCCAGGGCGGCACAGATACGCAGTATTTT
abundance: once
v_gene: TRBV5-1
d_gene: -
j_gene: TRBJ2-3

CDR3aa: CASSPTDFGNSPLHF
CDR3nt: TGCGCCAGCAGCCCGACGGACTTCGGTAATTCACCCCTCCACTTT
abundance: -
v_gene: TRBV5-1
d_gene: -
j_gene: TRBJ1-6

CDR3aa: CASSLLGHSNTEAFF
CDR3nt: TGTGCCAGCAGCTTGTTAGGACATTCGAACACTGAAGCTTTCTTT
abundance: -
v_gene: TRBV5-4
d_gene: -
j_gene: TRBJ1-1

CDR3aa: CASSLLAGSLGEQFF
CDR3nt: TGTGCCAGCAGTCTACTAGCGGGAAGCCTCGGTGAGCAGTTCTTC
abundance: -
v_gene: TRBV6-6
d_gene: TRBD2
j_gene: TRBJ2-1

CDR3aa: CASSSTSISYEQYF
CDR3nt: TGCGCCAGCAGCTCAACTAGTATCTCCTACGAGCAGTACTTC
abundance: -
v_gene: TRBV5-1
d_gene: -
j_gene: TRBJ2-7

CDR3aa: CASMEAGRGTDTQYF
CDR3nt: TGCGCCAGCATGGAAGCGGGGCGGGGCACAGATACGCAGTATTTT
abundance: -
v_gene: TRBV10-2
d_gene: TRBD2
j_gene: TRBJ2-3

CDR3aa: CASSLATILTGDTQYF
CDR3nt: TGTGCCAGCAGCTTGGCCACGATTCTTACGGGGGATACGCAGTATTTT
abundance: -
v_gene: TRBV5-5
d_gene: -
j_gene: TRBJ2-3

CDR3aa: CAARGEASGGRQQYF
CDR3nt: TGTGCCGCGCGCGGCGAGGCCTCGGGTGGTCGTCAGCAGTACTTC
abundance: few
v_gene: TRBV10-3
d_gene: -
j_gene: TRBJ2-7

CDR3aa: CASSYQGGYGYTF
CDR3nt: TGTGCCAGCTCTTACCAGGGGGGCTATGGCTACACCTTC
abundance: -
v_gene: TRBV6-5
d_gene: TRBD1
j_gene: TRBJ1-2

CDR3aa: CAARRHNTGELFF
CDR3nt: TGTGCCGCCCGTCGACATAACACCGGGGAGCTGTTTTTT
abundance: -
v_gene: TRBV6-6
d_gene: -
j_gene: TRBJ2-2